One and the same sample provided the 22 T cell receptor beta chains below, sequenced in a study of blood T cell repertoires in COVID-19. The protocol was immunoSEQ multiplex PCR, while the TCRdb copy is restricted to in-frame clones and leaves out a portion. The repertoire includes approximately 240,000 clones, about 90% of them detected once, and about 6% sits in the top ten. Sequences were obtained from PBMCs or T cells enriched from blood (not recorded which). The receptors originated from a woman in her twenties or thirties with acute COVID-19.

The chain is built from TRBV19 and TRBJ2-4, with 7 bases aligning to TRBD1. This CDR3 spans 13 amino acids. The V gene end was trimmed by 0 bases and the J gene end by 16 bases; junction bases not matched to a gene: 9. Germline assignment: CDR1 LNHDA and CDR2 SQIVND (reference sequence). The CDR3 loop is CASSIDLGGVCYF. For the CDR3, the DNA is TGTGCCAGTAGTATAGATCTAGGGGGCGTTTGCTACTTC.

The V call is TRBV11-2, the J call TRBJ1-1, with no clear D. The CDR3 contains 14 residues. V was clipped by 2 bases and J by 6 bases, with 13 bases between them. Germline V gene lookup returns CDR1 SGHAT and CDR2 FQNNGV. CDR3 nucleotide sequence: TGTGCCAGCAGCTTATTCCGGTCGGTGGCTGAAGCTTTCTTT. Translation gives CASSLFRSVAEAFF.

This clone showed up just once. The chain recombines TRBV24-1 with TRBJ1-2, with D unclear. The V end was cut by 0 bases, the J end by 6 bases, with 7 bases between. The CDR3 contains 13 residues. Germline CDR1 KGHDR, CDR2 SFDVKD. The CDR3 region has the DNA TGTGCCACCAGTGATTTGAGCGTAGATGGCTACACCTTC. Translation gives CATSDLSVDGYTF.

The rearrangement links TRBV5-4 to TRBJ2-1, with D tentatively TRBD2 (7 bases). The V and J ends lost 10 bases and 1 base respectively, with 18 bases between them. The CDR3 is made up of 15 amino acids. Germline CDR1 SGHNT, CDR2 YYREEE (reference sequence). The CDR3 protein is CAGRQAGVSYNEQFF. The CDR3 nucleotides are TGTGCCGGACGACAGGCGGGGGTGTCCTACAATGAGCAGTTCTTC.

V usage is TRBV6-9 and J usage is TRBJ2-5, with TRBD2 matching over 12 bases. V shed 6 bases and J 6 bases; nucleotides not matched to a gene: 11. Germline CDR1 reads MNHGY; CDR2 reads SVAAGI. The CDR3 covers 16 residues. As DNA, the CDR3 is TGTGCCAGCAGCTCGCTAGCGGGGGGGAGACGAAAGACCCAGTACTTC. Protein sequence: CASSSLAGGRRKTQYF.

The chain links TRBV3-1 (or the pseudogene TRBV3-2) to TRBJ1-5; D perhaps matches TRBD1 (6 bases). The germline V gene encodes CDR1 LGHDT and CDR2 YNNKEL (reference sequence). V shed 4 bases and J shed 0 bases, with 10 bases lying between them. This CDR3 contains 15 residues. The CDR3 loop is CASSPQGNSNQPQHF. Here the CDR3 DNA reads TGTGCCAGCAGCCCACAGGGCAATAGCAATCAGCCCCAGCATTTT.

V and J are TRBV5-4 and TRBJ2-2; D is perhaps TRBD2 (6 bases). The germline V gene encodes CDR1 SGHNT and CDR2 YYREEE (reference sequence). This CDR3 has 16 residues. V gave up 1 base and J gave up 4 bases, with 14 bases separating them. The CDR3 DNA reads as TGTGCCAGCAGCTTGAATCGGCGGGGTGGCACCGGGGAGCTGTTTTTT. It is translated as CASSLNRRGGTGELFF.

This chain connects TRBV27 to TRBJ2-1; 9 positions match TRBD1. Germline CDR1 and CDR2: MNHEY and SMNVEV (reference sequence). The CDR3 runs to 16 residues. The ends lost 5 bases at V and 7 bases at J; junction bases unmatched: 12. The CDR3 nucleotides are TGTGCCAGCAGTCAGACCGGGACAGGGATCTTGAATGAGCAGTTCTTC. The encoded protein is CASSQTGTGILNEQFF.

The V and J genes are TRBV4-1 and TRBJ1-4; D uncertain. The CDR3 has 16 amino acids. Per germline, CDR1 MGHRA and CDR2 YSYEKL. The V gene lost 2 bases and the J gene lost 7 bases, with 17 bases spanning the gap. The chain's CDR3 is CASSQRLPPTGEKLFF. CDR3 nucleotides: TGCGCCAGCAGCCAACGCCTCCCCCCAACGGGTGAAAAACTGTTTTTT.

This clone was counted between two and nine times. The V gene is TRBV2, the J gene TRBJ2-4; 13 bases are shared with TRBD2. Germline V gene data show CDR1 as SNHLY and CDR2 as FYNNEI. This CDR3 region has 16 residues. V shed 5 bases, J shed 2 bases, and the junction held 3 bases outside the gene matches. This chain's CDR3 is CASSPTSGRSKNIQYF. Here the CDR3 DNA reads TGTGCCAGCAGTCCGACTAGCGGGAGGTCCAAAAACATTCAGTACTTC.

This chain links TRBV4-1 with TRBJ1-5, with a possible D match to TRBD1 (6 bases). The germline CDR1 and CDR2 sequences are MGHRA and YSYEKL. This CDR3 contains 15 residues. The V gene lost 3 bases and the J gene lost 7 bases, with 16 bases spanning the gap. DNA for the CDR3: TGCGCCAGCAGCCAGGGGGCAGGGCTACGGCAGCCCCAGCATTTT. Protein sequence: CASSQGAGLRQPQHF.

This chain links TRBV15 with TRBJ2-1, with D possibly matching TRBD1 (6 bases). The CDR3 totals 16 residues. Germline V lookup: CDR1 LNHNV, CDR2 YYDKDF (reference sequence). Trimming left V 0 bases short and J 0 bases short, with 9 bases between. The CDR3 here is CATSREGTSSYNEQFF. As DNA, the CDR3 is TGTGCCACCAGCAGAGAGGGGACAAGCTCCTACAATGAGCAGTTCTTC.

This chain joins TRBV7-2 and TRBJ1-4; no firm D call. V was trimmed by 3 bases and J by 0 bases, leaving 8 bases between them. Germline loops: CDR1 SGHTA, CDR2 FQGNSA. This CDR3 region has 15 residues. The CDR3: CASSFIGATNEKLFF. The CDR3 nucleotides are TGTGCCAGCAGCTTCATCGGGGCAACTAATGAAAAACTGTTTTTT.

Concerning this clone itself: Within the sample, other DNA sequences also encode this same CDR3. The chain recombines TRBV28 with TRBJ1-5, with a tentative D call TRBD1 (6 bases). The CDR3 is 14 amino acids. V lost 5 bases to trimming and J lost 3 bases, with 11 bases between them. Per the germline V gene, CDR1 is MDHEN and CDR2 is SYDVKM. Written as DNA, the CDR3 is TGTGCCAGCAGTGAAACAGGGTTCAATCAGCCCCAGCATTTT. The encoded protein is CASSETGFNQPQHF.

The rearrangement uses TRBV30 and TRBJ1-3; the D is unclear. The germline gives CDR1 GTSNPN, CDR2 SVGIG (reference sequence). The CDR3 runs to 14 residues. The V gene lost 3 bases and the J gene lost 0 bases, with 9 bases spanning the gap. CDR3 region: CAWRTQVSGNTIYF. Written as DNA, the CDR3 is TGTGCCTGGAGAACTCAGGTCTCTGGAAACACCATATATTTT.

The chain uses TRBV5-1 and TRBJ2-3, with D possibly TRBD1 on 5 matching bases. Germline V gene data show CDR1 as SGHRS and CDR2 as YFSETQ. This CDR3 has 14 amino acids. The V end lost 4 bases, the J end lost 3 bases, and 12 bases lay between the germline ends. In nucleotides, the CDR3 is TGCGCCAGCAGCCAGGGCGTCGGGACAGATACGCAGTATTTT. Translated, it gives CASSQGVGTDTQYF.

The chain uses TRBV7-3 and TRBJ2-1; weak D call: TRBD2 (7 bases). This CDR3 contains 16 residues. Trimming stripped 3 bases from V and 8 bases from J, with 20 bases between. The germline V gene has CDR1 SGHTA and CDR2 FQGTGA. For the CDR3, the DNA is TGTGCCAGCAGCTTCCTGGCGGGGGCCTCGAGGGATGAGCAGTTCTTC. Amino acids: CASSFLAGASRDEQFF.

The chain employs TRBV28 and TRBJ2-3; 14 nucleotides agree with TRBD2. The CDR3 covers 17 residues. V gave up 6 bases and J gave up 6 bases; unmatched junction bases: 11. Germline V gene lookup returns CDR1 MDHEN and CDR2 SYDVKM. CDR3 DNA: TGTGCCAGCAGCGATCCGAAGGGACTAGCGGGGGTGGATACGCAGTATTTT. Its translation: CASSDPKGLAGVDTQYF.

The chain uses TRBV7-6 and TRBJ1-1; a possible D gene is TRBD1 (6 bases). The CDR3 has 13 residues. CDR1 and CDR2 from the germline V gene are SGHVS and FNYEAQ. The V and J ends lost 5 bases and 1 base respectively, with 8 bases between them. CDR3 sequence (DNA): TGTGCCAGCAGCGTGGGACAGAACACTGAAGCTTTCTTT. It is translated as CASSVGQNTEAFF.

The V call is TRBV19, the J call TRBJ1-5; weak D call: TRBD1 (6 bases). Trimming cost V 9 bases and J 2 bases, with 11 bases left between them. This CDR3 contains 13 residues. Germline-derived CDR1 and CDR2 are LNHDA and SQIVND (reference sequence). CDR3 nucleotide sequence: TGTGCCAGCGGATCAGGGGGCAATCAGCCCCAGCATTTT. This gives the protein CASGSGGNQPQHF.

The rearrangement links TRBV5-1 to TRBJ2-3; maybe TRBD2 (5 bases). Germline lookup yields CDR1 SGHRS and CDR2 YFSETQ. V was pared by 0 bases and J by 4 bases, with 9 bases between. This CDR3 has 14 residues. Here the CDR3 DNA reads TGCGCCAGCAGCTTGGCCGTCGGGGCAGATACGCAGTATTTT. Amino acids: CASSLAVGADTQYF.

J is TRBJ1-1 and V is TRBV21-1; no check of the table's D call, TRBD1, against the DNA was made. TRBV21-1 is a pseudogene. The CDR3 has 15 residues. DNA for the CDR3: TGTGCCAGCATGAAGTCAACTGGGCGCGACACTGAAGCTTTCTTT. It specifies CASMKSTGRDTEAFF.